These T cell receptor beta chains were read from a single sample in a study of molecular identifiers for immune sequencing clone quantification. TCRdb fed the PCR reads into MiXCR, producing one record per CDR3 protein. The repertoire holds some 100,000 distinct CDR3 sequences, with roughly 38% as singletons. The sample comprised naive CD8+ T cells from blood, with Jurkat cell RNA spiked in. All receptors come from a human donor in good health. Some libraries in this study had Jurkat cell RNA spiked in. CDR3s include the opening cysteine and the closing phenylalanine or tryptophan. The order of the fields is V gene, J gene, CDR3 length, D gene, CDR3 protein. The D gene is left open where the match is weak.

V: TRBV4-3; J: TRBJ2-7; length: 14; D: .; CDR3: CASSQVPAAYEQYF
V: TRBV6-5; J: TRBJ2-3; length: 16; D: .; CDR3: CASSDGQELYTDTQYF
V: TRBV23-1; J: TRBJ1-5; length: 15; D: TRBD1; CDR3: CASSTRTGFNQPQHF
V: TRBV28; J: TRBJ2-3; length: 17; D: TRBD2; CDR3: CASSFSPSGTSTDTQYF
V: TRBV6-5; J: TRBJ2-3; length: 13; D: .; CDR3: CASKGSVADTQYF
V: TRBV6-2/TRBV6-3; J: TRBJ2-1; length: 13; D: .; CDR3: CASSPQNYNEQFF
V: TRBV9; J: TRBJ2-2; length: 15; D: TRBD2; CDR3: CASSLAGGPVEELFF
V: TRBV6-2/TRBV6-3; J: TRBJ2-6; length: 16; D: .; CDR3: CASSYLQGAGANVLTF
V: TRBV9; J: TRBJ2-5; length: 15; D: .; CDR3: CASSVDSLTGETQYF
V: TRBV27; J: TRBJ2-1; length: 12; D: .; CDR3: CASSTFYNEQFF
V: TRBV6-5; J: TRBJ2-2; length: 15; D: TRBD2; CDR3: CASSYSGRSTGELFF
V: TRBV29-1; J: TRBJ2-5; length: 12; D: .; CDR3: CSAADKQETQYF
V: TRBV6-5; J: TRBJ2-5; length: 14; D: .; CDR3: CASSDQPFQETQYF
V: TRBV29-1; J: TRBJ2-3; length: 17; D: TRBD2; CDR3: CSVDGRGLAGEADTQYF
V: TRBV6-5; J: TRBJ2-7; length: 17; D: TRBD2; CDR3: CASSYIPLAGGPYEQYF
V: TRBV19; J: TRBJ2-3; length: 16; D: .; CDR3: CASTPGASSSTDTQYF
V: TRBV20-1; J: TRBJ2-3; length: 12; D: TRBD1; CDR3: CSARQGLGTQYF
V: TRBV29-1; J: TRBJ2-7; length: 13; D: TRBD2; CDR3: CSVGRGGVDEQYF
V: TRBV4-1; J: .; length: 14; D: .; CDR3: CASSEGPMNYEQFF
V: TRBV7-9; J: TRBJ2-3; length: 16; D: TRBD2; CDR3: CASSKTSARSYDTQYF
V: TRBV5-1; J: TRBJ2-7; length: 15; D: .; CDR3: CASSPRDLVIYEQYF
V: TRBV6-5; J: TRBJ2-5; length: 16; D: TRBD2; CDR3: CASSYSVGGPRETQYF
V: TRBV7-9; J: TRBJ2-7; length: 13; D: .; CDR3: CASSPRDDYEQYF
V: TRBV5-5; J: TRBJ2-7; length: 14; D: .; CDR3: CASSLAQGWHEQYF
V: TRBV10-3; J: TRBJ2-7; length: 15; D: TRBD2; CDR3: CAISEPGLAGYEQYF
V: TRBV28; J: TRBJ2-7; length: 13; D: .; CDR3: CASSLPSNYEQYF
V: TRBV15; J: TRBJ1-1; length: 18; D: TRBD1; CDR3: CATSRDVVGQARNTEAFF
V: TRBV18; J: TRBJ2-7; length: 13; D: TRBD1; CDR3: CASSRDRVYEQYF